This TCR beta chain comes out of a study of shared clonotypes between healthy human individuals. Here immunoSEQ multiplex PCR was the method, and the copy in TCRdb shows in-frame clones only, minus some. The sample yields a few million clones, more than 80% seen once. Splitting the CD4+ cells yielded a CD45RA+ naive subset and a CD45RA-negative memory subset. There are 13 residues in the CDR3. V dropped 1 base and J dropped 2 bases, with 5 bases sitting between them. Per the germline V gene, CDR1 is ENHRY and CDR2 is SYGVKD. A note on this clone: Other DNA sequences in the same sample also yield this CDR3.

The gene calls are TRBV10-3 and TRBJ2-5; D is unresolved. The receptor was derived from a man between 18 and 35 years old in good health. The material sequenced was naive CD4+ T cells sorted from blood. The subset is: CD45RA+ positively selected. The CDR3 DNA follows: TGTGCCATCAGTGAGTTGGCACAAGAGACCCAGTACTTC. This codes for CAISELAQETQYF.